Sequencing of this T cell receptor (beta chain) was carried out in a study of metastatic and nonmetastatic thyroid tumors. The wider study: Where malignant and benign thyroid patients were concerned, repertoires were compared across blood and tumor or nodule tissue.

General study results and limits: Malignant thyroid tumors reportedly had TCR beta diversity that was significantly higher than in benign nodules, in blood and tumor.

None of the patients had undergone any treatment ahead of thyroid surgery. With 2 bases removed from V and 6 bases from J, the gap between germline ends came to 10 bases. In germline, CDR1 is LGHDT, CDR2 YNNKEL (reference sequence). The CDR3 spans 14 residues. Source study methods: A classifier for distant metastasis in papillary thyroid cancer was constructed using CDR3 differences observed across clinicopathological groups. TCRdb re-called clones via MiXCR from the PCR reads. Clone size and V and J calls follow TCRdb, not the original study. The sample lists under 20,000 clones; 21% were seen once. Details on this clone: What it binds is unknown.

The source material was tumor tissue. The sequence was collected from a female donor with papillary thyroid cancer or a benign thyroid nodule (not recorded which). Some clones in this sample may be carry-over from other donors' samples. The rearrangement links TRBV3-1 to TRBJ1-4; D remains ambiguous. Written as DNA, the CDR3 is TGTGCCAGCAGCCAATCAAGCGGGGATGAAAAACTGTTTTTT. This gives the protein CASSQSSGDEKLFF. The whole variable domain, filled in from reference TRBV3-1 and TRBJ1-4, reads DTAVSQTPKYLVTQMGNDKSIKCEQNLGHDTMYWYKQDSKKFLKIMFSYNNKELIINETVPNRFSPKSPDKAHLNLHINSLELGDSAVYFCASSQSSGDEKLFFGSGTQLSVL.